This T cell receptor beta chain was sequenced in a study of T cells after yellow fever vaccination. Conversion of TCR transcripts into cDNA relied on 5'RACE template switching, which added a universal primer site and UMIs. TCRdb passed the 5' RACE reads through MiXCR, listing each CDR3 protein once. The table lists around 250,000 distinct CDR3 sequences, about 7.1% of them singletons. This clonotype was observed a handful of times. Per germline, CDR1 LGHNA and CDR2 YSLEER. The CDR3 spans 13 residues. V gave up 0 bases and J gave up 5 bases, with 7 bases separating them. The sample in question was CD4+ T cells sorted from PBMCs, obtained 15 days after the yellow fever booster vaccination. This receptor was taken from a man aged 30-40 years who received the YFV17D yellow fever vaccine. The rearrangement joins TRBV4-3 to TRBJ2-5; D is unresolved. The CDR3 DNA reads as TGCGCCAGCAGCCAAGAGAAGTCTGAGACCCAGTACTTC. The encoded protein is CASSQEKSETQYF.